What follows describes a single TCR beta chain. Its antigen is not known. The authors incorporated unique molecular identifiers into the TCR beta cDNA libraries. One entry per CDR3 protein, called by TCRdb with MiXCR from the PCR reads. This table holds 450,000 or so distinct CDR3 sequences, roughly 45% found once. Unmatched junction bases numbered 8, after V lost 5 bases and J lost 10 bases. This CDR3 comprises 15 residues. Germline CDR1 MNHEY, CDR2 SVGEGT. The data originate from a study of post-analysis software for immune sequencing data. Broader study findings: Higher frequency in patients than in controls was seen for roughly five TRBV segments, with TRBV5-6, TRBV5-1 and TRBV20-1 among them. By F measure, samples from a shared preparation batch strongly co-clustered.

The clonotype originates from a girl aged 10-17 years with multiple sclerosis. The sequencing sample was made of blood. The V gene is TRBV6-2 or TRBV6-3, the J gene TRBJ2-1, with 13 bases aligning to TRBD2. CDR3 nucleotide sequence: TGTGCCAGCAGTACGAGACTAGCGGGAGGACAGGAGCAGTTCTTC. Protein product: CASSTRLAGGQEQFF.